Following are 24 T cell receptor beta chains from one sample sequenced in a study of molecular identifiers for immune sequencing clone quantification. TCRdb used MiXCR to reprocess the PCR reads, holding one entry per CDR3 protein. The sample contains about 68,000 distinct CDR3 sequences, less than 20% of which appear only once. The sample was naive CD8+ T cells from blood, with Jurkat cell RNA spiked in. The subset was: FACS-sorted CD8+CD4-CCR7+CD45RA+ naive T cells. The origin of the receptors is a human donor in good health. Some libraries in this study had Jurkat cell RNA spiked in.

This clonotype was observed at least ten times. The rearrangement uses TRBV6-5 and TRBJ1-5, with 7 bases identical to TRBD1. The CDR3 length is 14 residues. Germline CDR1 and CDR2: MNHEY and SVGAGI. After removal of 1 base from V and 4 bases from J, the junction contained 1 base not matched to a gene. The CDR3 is CASSYLQGNQPQHF. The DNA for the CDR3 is TGTGCCAGCAGTTACTTACAGGGGAATCAGCCCCAGCATTTT.

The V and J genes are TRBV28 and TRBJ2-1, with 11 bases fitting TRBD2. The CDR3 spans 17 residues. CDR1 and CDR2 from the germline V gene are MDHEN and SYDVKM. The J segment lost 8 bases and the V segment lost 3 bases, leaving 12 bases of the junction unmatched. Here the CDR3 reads CASSLGASGRSFDEQFF. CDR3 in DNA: TGTGCCAGCAGTTTGGGGGCTAGCGGGAGGAGTTTTGATGAGCAGTTCTTC.

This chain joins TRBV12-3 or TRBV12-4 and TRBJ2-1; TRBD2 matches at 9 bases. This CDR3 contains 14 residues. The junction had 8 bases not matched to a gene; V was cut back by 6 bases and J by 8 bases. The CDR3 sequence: CASSVAGVNDEQFF. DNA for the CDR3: TGTGCCAGCAGCGTAGCGGGAGTTAACGATGAGCAGTTCTTC.

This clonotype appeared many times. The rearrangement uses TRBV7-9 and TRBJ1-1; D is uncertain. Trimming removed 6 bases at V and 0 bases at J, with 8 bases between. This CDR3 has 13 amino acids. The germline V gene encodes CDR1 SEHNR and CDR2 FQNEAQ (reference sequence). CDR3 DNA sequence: TGTGCCAGCAGTGGACGGATGAACACTGAAGCTTTCTTT. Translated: CASSGRMNTEAFF.

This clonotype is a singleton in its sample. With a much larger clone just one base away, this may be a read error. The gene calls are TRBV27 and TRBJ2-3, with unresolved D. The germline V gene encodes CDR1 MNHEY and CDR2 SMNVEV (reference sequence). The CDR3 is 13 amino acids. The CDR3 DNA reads TGTGCCTGCAGTTTTATTAGCACAGATACGCAGTATTTT. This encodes CACSFISTDTQYF.

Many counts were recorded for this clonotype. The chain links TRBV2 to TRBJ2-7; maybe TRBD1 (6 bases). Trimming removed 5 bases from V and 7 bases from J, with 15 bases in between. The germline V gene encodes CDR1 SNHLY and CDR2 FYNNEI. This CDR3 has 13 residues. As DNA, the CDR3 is TGTGCCAGCAGTTTCCGGGACATGAGAGAGCAGTACTTC. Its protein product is CASSFRDMREQYF.

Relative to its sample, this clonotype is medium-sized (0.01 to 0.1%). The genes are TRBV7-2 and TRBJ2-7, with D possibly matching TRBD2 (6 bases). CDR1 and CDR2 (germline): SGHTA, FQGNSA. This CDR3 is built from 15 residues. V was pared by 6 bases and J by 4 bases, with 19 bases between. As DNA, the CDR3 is TGTGCCAGCAGTTCAGCCGCGGGACCCTCATACGAGCAGTACTTC. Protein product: CASSSAAGPSYEQYF.

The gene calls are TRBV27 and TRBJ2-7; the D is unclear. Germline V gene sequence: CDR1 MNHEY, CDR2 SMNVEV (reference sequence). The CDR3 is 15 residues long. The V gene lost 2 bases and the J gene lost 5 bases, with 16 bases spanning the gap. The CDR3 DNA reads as TGTGCCAGCAGTTTACAGACGTCGGCTTGGGACGAGCAGTACTTC. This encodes CASSLQTSAWDEQYF.

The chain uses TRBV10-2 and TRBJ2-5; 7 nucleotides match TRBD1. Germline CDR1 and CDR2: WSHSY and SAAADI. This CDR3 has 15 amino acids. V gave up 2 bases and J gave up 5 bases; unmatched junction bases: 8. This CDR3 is CASSEGQTGVETQYF. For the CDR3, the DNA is TGCGCCAGCAGTGAGGGACAAACAGGGGTGGAGACCCAGTACTTC.

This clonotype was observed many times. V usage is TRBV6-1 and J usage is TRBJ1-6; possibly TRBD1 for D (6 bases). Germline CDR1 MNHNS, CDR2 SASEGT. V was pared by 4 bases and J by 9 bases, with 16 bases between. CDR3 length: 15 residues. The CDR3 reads CASSAGTLTFSPLHF. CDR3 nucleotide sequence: TGTGCCAGCAGTGCTGGGACATTGACTTTTTCACCCCTCCACTTT.

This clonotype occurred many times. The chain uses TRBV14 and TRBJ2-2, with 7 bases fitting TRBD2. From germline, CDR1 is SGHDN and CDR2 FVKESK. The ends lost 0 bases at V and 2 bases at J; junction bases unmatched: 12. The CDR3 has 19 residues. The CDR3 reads CASSQEEFGLAVNTGELFF. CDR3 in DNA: TGTGCCAGCAGCCAAGAAGAGTTCGGGCTAGCGGTCAACACCGGGGAGCTGTTTTTT.

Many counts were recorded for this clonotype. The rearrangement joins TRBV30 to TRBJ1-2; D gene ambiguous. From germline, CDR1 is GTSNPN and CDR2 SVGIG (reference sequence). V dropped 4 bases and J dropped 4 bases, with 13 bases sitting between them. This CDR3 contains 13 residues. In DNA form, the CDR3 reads TGTGCCTGGACCCCGACACTTCCCTATGGCTACACCTTC. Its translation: CAWTPTLPYGYTF.

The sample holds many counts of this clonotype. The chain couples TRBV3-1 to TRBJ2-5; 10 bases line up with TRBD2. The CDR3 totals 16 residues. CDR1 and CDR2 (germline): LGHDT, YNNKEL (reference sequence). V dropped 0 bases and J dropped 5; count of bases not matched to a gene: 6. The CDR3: CASSQDLAGAFETQYF. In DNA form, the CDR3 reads TGTGCCAGCAGCCAAGATCTAGCGGGAGCGTTTGAGACCCAGTACTTC.

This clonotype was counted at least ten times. The CDR3 here is CATPGAGGTGELFF. In DNA form, the CDR3 reads TGCGCCACCCCTGGAGCGGGAGGTACCGGGGAGCTGTTTTTT. This chain connects TRBV23-1 to TRBJ2-2; TRBD2 matches 9 bases. TRBV23-1 is recorded as an ORF, its role being uncertain. The trim removed 10 bases at V and 5 bases at J, leaving 8 bases unmatched. The CDR3 is 14 residues long.

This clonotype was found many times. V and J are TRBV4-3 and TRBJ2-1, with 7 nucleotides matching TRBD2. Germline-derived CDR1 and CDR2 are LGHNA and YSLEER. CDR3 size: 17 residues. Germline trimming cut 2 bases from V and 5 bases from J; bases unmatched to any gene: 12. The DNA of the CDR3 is TGCGCCAGCAGCCAAATAAGAACCGGGACTATAGACAATGAGCAGTTCTTC. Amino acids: CASSQIRTGTIDNEQFF.

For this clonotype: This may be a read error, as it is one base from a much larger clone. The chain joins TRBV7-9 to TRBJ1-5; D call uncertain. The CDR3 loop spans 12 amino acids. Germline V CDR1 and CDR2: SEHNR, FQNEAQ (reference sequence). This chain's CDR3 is CANSHQNQPQHF. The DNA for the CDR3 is TGTGCCAACAGCCACCAGAATCAGCCCCAGCATTTT.

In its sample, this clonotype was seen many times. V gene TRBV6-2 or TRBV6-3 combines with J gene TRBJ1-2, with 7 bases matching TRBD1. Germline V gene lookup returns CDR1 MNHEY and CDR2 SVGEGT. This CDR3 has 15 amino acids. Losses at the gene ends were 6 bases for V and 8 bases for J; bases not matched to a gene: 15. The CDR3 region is CASSVTLDRAGGYTF. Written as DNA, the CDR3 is TGTGCCAGCAGCGTGACTTTAGACAGGGCTGGCGGCTACACCTTC.

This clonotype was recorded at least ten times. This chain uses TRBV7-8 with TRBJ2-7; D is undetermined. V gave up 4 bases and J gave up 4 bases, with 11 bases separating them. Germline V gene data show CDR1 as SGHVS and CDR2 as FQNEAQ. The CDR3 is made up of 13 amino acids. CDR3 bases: TGTGCCAGCAGCTCTGGCTCTGGGTACGAGCAGTACTTC. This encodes CASSSGSGYEQYF. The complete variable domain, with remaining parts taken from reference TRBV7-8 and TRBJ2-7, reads GAGVSQSPRYKVAKRGQDVALRCDPISGHVSLFWYQQALGQGPEFLTYFQNEAQLDKSGLPSDRFFAERPEGSVSTLKIQRTQQEDSAVYLCASSSGSGYEQYFGPGTRLTVT.

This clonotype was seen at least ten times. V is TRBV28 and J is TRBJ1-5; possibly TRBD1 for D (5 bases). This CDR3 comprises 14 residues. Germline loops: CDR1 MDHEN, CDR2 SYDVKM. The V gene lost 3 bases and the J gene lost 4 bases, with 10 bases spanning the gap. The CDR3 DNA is TGTGCCAGCAGTTTTAAGGCAGGGAATCAGCCCCAGCATTTT. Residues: CASSFKAGNQPQHF.

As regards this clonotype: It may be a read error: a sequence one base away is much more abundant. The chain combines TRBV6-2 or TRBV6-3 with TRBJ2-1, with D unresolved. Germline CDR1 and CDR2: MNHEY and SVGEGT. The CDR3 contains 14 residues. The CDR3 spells CASGYGPPINEQFF. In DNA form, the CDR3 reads TGTGCCAGCGGTTACGGCCCCCCCATCAATGAGCAGTTCTTC.

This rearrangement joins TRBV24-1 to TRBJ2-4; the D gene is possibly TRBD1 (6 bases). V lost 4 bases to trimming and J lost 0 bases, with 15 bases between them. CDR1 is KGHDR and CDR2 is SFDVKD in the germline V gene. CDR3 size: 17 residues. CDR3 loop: CATSDHREGLAKNIQYF. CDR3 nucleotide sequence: TGTGCCACCAGTGACCACAGGGAAGGACTAGCCAAAAACATTCAGTACTTC.

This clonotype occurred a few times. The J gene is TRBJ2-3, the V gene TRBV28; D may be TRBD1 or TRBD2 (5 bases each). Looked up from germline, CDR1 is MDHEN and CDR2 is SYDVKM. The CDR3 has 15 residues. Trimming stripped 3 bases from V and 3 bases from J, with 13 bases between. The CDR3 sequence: CASSFRRDGTDTQYF. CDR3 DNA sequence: TGTGCCAGCAGTTTCCGACGGGACGGAACAGATACGCAGTATTTT.

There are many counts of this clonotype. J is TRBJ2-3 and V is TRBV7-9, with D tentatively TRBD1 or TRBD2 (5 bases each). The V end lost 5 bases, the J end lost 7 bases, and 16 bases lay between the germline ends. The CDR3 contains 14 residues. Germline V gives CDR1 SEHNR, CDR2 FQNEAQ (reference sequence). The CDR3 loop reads CASSPGTDRHTQYF. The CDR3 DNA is TGTGCCAGCAGCCCCGGGACGGACCGACATACGCAGTATTTT.

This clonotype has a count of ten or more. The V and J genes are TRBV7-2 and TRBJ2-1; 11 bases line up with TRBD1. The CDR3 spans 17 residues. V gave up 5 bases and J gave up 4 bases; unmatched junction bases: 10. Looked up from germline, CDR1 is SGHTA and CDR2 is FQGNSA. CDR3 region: CASSPRDRGMMYNEQFF. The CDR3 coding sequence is TGTGCCAGCAGCCCCCGGGACAGGGGGATGATGTACAATGAGCAGTTCTTC. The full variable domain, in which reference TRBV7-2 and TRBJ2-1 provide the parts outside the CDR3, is GAGVSQSPSNKVTEKGKDVELRCDPISGHTALYWYRQSLGQGLEFLIYFQGNSAPDKSGLPSDRFSAERTGGSVSTLTIQRTQQEDSAVYLCASSPRDRGMMYNEQFFGPGTRLTVL.